The 28 T cell receptor beta chains below all came from one sample that was sequenced in a study of intratumoral heterogeneity in liver cancer. Multiple geographically separated regions of the hepatocellular carcinoma nodule were sampled separately. Measured with immunoSEQ multiplex PCR; TCRdb has only the in-frame clones, and not every one. The sample contains approximately 6,600 clones, approximately 60% of which appear only once. Sequenced material: tumor tissue, taken before any cancer treatment. The receptors shown here come from a man in his 70s with hepatocellular carcinoma.

This chain links TRBV6-6 with TRBJ2-7; D is undetermined. Trimming took off 0 bases at V and 5 bases at J, with 8 bases between the two ends. The germline V gene has CDR1 MNHNY and CDR2 SVGAGI (reference sequence). The length of the CDR3 is 13 residues. CDR3 in amino acids: CASSYSGIHEQYV. CDR3 sequence (DNA): TGTGCCAGCAGTTACTCAGGTATCCACGAGCAGTACGTC.

The V gene is TRBV7-2, the J gene TRBJ2-3; possibly TRBD2 for D (5 bases). The germline V gene encodes CDR1 SGHTA and CDR2 FQGNSA. This CDR3 contains 15 residues. Trimming took off 1 base at V and 4 bases at J, with 12 bases between the two ends. In DNA form, the CDR3 reads TGTGCCAGCAGCTTAGGCGCGGGTCGGGCAGATACGCAGTATTTT. Translating gives CASSLGAGRADTQYF. The complete variable domain, with remaining parts taken from reference TRBV7-2 and TRBJ2-3, reads GAGVSQSPSNKVTEKGKDVELRCDPISGHTALYWYRQSLGQGLEFLIYFQGNSAPDKSGLPSDRFSAERTGGSVSTLTIQRTQQEDSAVYLCASSLGAGRADTQYFGPGTRLTVL.

The chain joins TRBV2 to TRBJ2-7, with D perhaps matching TRBD1 (6 bases). The CDR3 loop spans 14 amino acids. V was shortened by 8 bases and J by 1 base, with 15 bases between the two germline ends. From germline, CDR1 is SNHLY and CDR2 FYNNEI. CDR3 sequence reads: CASQTGTISYEQYF. In DNA form, the CDR3 reads TGTGCCAGCCAAACGGGGACAATATCCTACGAGCAGTACTTC. Full variable domain (outside the CDR3, taken from reference TRBV2 and TRBJ2-7): EPEVTQTPSHQVTQMGQEVILRCVPISNHLYFYWYRQILGQKVEFLVSFYNNEISEKSEIFDDQFSVERPDGSNFTLKIRSTKLEDSAMYFCASQTGTISYEQYFGPGTRLTVT.

This clone appeared many times. The rearrangement joins TRBV19 to TRBJ2-4; 10 bases fit TRBD1. J was trimmed by 8 bases and V by 0 bases; bases with no gene match: 7. CDR1 is LNHDA and CDR2 is SQIVND in the germline V gene (reference sequence). The CDR3 is 16 residues long. CDR3 sequence reads: CASSIDRDRGTDIQYF. CDR3 DNA: TGTGCCAGTAGTATAGACCGGGACAGGGGAACGGACATTCAGTACTTC.

The chain combines TRBV6-2 or TRBV6-3 with TRBJ2-1; D remains ambiguous. This CDR3 comprises 13 residues. Trimming removed 0 bases at V and 3 bases at J, with 3 bases between. Germline lookup yields CDR1 MNHEY and CDR2 SVGEGT. The CDR3 loop is CASSYSYYNEQFF. The CDR3, as DNA: TGTGCCAGCAGTTACTCCTACTACAATGAGCAGTTCTTC.

The chain has TRBV5-1 and TRBJ2-7; 11 nucleotides match TRBD1. Per germline, CDR1 SGHRS and CDR2 YFSETQ. Trimming took 3 bases from V and 6 from J; bases not matched to a gene: 5. The CDR3 spans 14 residues. As DNA, the CDR3 is TGCGCCAGCAGCTGGGGACAGGGGGGTTTCGAGCAGTACTTC. Translating gives CASSWGQGGFEQYF.

The chain employs TRBV6-2 or TRBV6-3 and TRBJ1-2, with 9 bases aligning to TRBD1. The V segment lost 2 bases and the J segment 3 bases; nucleotides outside the gene matches: 7. Germline V gene sequence: CDR1 MNHEY, CDR2 SVGEGT. The CDR3 covers 16 residues. The CDR3: CASSYAGTGPDYGYTF. The CDR3 DNA sequence: TGTGCCAGCAGTTACGCGGGGACAGGGCCAGACTATGGCTACACCTTC.

The CDR3, as DNA: TGTGCCAGCTCACCACCTGTAACAGATTCACCCCTCCACTTT. This translates into CASSPPVTDSPLHF. The chain joins TRBV18 to TRBJ1-6, with D unresolved. Deletions cut 0 bases from V and 8 bases from J, with 8 bases between. The CDR3 has 14 amino acids. CDR1 and CDR2 (germline): KGHSH, LQKENI.

About this clone itself: The sample holds other DNA sequences that translate to the same CDR3. The V call is TRBV6-1, the J call TRBJ2-7; the D is unclear. Trimming removed 3 bases at V and 1 base at J, with 10 bases between. The CDR3 is 14 amino acids. Germline V CDR1 and CDR2: MNHNS, SASEGT. CDR3 in DNA: TGTGCCAGCAGTGAGCTCAGTGGGTCCTACGAGCAGTACGTC. Protein: CASSELSGSYEQYV.

The chain has TRBV11-3 and TRBJ1-1; the D is unclear. The CDR3 length is 14 residues. Per the germline V gene, CDR1 is SGHNT and CDR2 is YENEEA. V lost 2 bases to trimming and J lost 1 base, with 8 bases between them. The CDR3 protein is CASSLSGRNTEAFF. The DNA for the CDR3 is TGTGCCAGCAGCTTAAGCGGGCGGAACACTGAAGCTTTCTTT.

V gene TRBV4-1 combines with J gene TRBJ1-2; TRBD1 aligns across 8 bases. Trimming removed 5 bases from V and 7 bases from J; junction bases left unmatched: 9. The CDR3 is made up of 14 amino acids. Germline assignment: CDR1 MGHRA and CDR2 YSYEKL. CDR3 coding DNA: TGCGCCAGCAGCGGGGCGCAGGGGGCACTTGGCTACACCTTC. Protein: CASSGAQGALGYTF.

The gene calls are TRBV4-3 and TRBJ2-1; the match to TRBD2 covers 9 bases. Trimming cost V 0 bases and J 8 bases; bases outside gene matches: 8. The germline gives CDR1 LGHNA, CDR2 YSLEER. This CDR3 comprises 16 residues. CDR3 sequence (DNA): TGCGCCAGCAGCCAAGATCAAGGAGCGGGGGGCTATGAGCAGTTCTTC. This encodes CASSQDQGAGGYEQFF.

V usage is TRBV6-6 and J usage is TRBJ1-6; D unresolved. Germline CDR1 and CDR2: MNHNY and SVGAGI (reference sequence). The germline V and J ends were trimmed by 6 bases and 9 bases, with 6 bases remaining between them. This CDR3 region has 11 residues. The CDR3 nucleotides are TGTGCCAGCAGCCTCGGTTCACCCCTCCACTTT. It translates to CASSLGSPLHF.

The count of this clone is one. The rearrangement joins TRBV12-3 or TRBV12-4 to TRBJ2-7; possibly TRBD1 or TRBD2 for D (5 bases each). The CDR3 contains 13 residues. V was trimmed by 5 bases and J by 3 bases, leaving 11 bases between them. The CDR3 loop is CASSTGRNYEQYF. As DNA, the CDR3 is TGTGCCAGCAGTACGGGACGGAACTACGAGCAGTACTTC.

The CDR3 coding sequence is TGTGCTAGTGGCCGACCGACTAGCGGGGGGCCCGATACGCAGTATTTT. Encoded protein: CASGRPTSGGPDTQYF. V usage is TRBV12-5 and J usage is TRBJ2-3, with 13 bases matching TRBD2. Germline V lookup: CDR1 LGHNT, CDR2 FRNRAP. V shed 6 bases, J shed 6 bases, and the junction held 9 bases outside the gene matches. The CDR3 sequence is 16 residues long. The complete variable domain, with remaining parts taken from reference TRBV12-5 and TRBJ2-3, reads DARVTQTPRHKVTEMGQEVTMRCQPILGHNTVFWYRQTMMQGLELLAYFRNRAPLDDSGMPKDRFSAEMPDATLATLKIQPSEPRDSAVYFCASGRPTSGGPDTQYFGPGTRLTVL.

The genes are TRBV28 and TRBJ1-6; the D is unclear. The CDR3 covers 14 residues. V was shortened by 5 bases and J by 9 bases, with 14 bases between the two germline ends. CDR1 and CDR2 (germline): MDHEN, SYDVKM. The CDR3 region is CASSPLLPGSPLHF. CDR3 DNA sequence: TGTGCCAGCAGTCCCCTCCTCCCAGGTTCACCCCTCCACTTT.

By share, this clone counts as large (0.1 to 1%). Mismatch with germline at one junction end may stem from a read error. The rearrangement uses TRBV7-7 and TRBJ2-1; 15 nucleotides align to TRBD2. The germline CDR1 and CDR2 sequences are SSHAT and FNYEAQ (reference sequence). The CDR3 runs 18 residues. CDR3 in DNA: TGTGCTAGCAGCACGGAGCCGGGACTAGCGGGGGGCTACAATGAGCAGTTCTTC. This encodes CASSTEPGLAGGYNEQFF.

J is TRBJ1-5 and V is TRBV7-8, with a possible D match to TRBD1 (5 bases). This CDR3 is built from 14 residues. The germline V gene encodes CDR1 SGHVS and CDR2 FQNEAQ. The V and J ends lost 1 base and 7 bases respectively, with 11 bases between them. The CDR3 protein is CASSLGGDHQPQHF. The DNA of the CDR3 is TGTGCCAGCAGCTTAGGGGGGGACCACCAGCCCCAGCATTTT.

The chain joins TRBV10-3 to TRBJ2-3, with TRBD2 identical over 12 bases. V trimming: 5 bases; J trimming: 4 bases; junction bases outside the gene matches: 4. This CDR3 comprises 15 residues. Germline V gives CDR1 ENHRY, CDR2 SYGVKD. The CDR3 nucleotides are TGTGCCATCAGTTCAACTAGCGGGGGGTCAGATACGCAGTATTTT. Translating gives CAISSTSGGSDTQYF.

By share of the sample, this clone is medium-sized. V and J are TRBV9 and TRBJ2-2; 7 bases align to TRBD2. Germline CDR1 is SGDLS and CDR2 is YYNGEE. The ends lost 0 bases at V and 0 bases at J; junction bases unmatched: 8. The CDR3 contains 18 residues. The CDR3 sequence is CASSVGGGGGANTGELFF. CDR3 DNA: TGTGCCAGCAGCGTAGGGGGCGGCGGGGGAGCGAACACCGGGGAGCTGTTTTTT.

This clone was observed a few times. The chain uses TRBV29-1 and TRBJ1-2; D remains ambiguous. The germline V gene has CDR1 SQVTM and CDR2 ANQGSEA. The CDR3 has 11 residues. Trimming stripped 4 bases from V and 3 bases from J, with 6 bases between. For the CDR3, the DNA is TGCAGCGTTGGGCCCGACTATGGCTACACCTTC. Residues: CSVGPDYGYTF.

The chain uses TRBV20-1 and TRBJ2-5, with TRBD2 as a possible D gene (6 bases). V gave up 3 bases and J gave up 3 bases, with 11 bases separating them. The germline V gene encodes CDR1 DFQATT and CDR2 SNEGSKA (reference sequence). CDR3 length: 13 residues. The CDR3 loop reads CSASYGGKETQYF. CDR3 coding DNA: TGCAGTGCTAGTTATGGGGGGAAAGAGACCCAGTACTTC.

The J gene is TRBJ2-2, the V gene TRBV10-3; the D call may be TRBD1 or TRBD2 (5 bases each). Germline V gives CDR1 ENHRY, CDR2 SYGVKD. This CDR3 is built from 18 residues. Trimming left V 4 bases short and J 3 bases short, with 21 bases between. CDR3 amino acids: CAISVSGEWGSDTGELFF. For the CDR3, the DNA is TGTGCCATCAGTGTCAGTGGGGAGTGGGGGTCCGACACCGGGGAGCTGTTTTTT.

The CDR3 DNA is TGTGCCAGCAAACGGGACCTGGGGATATACGAGCAGTACTTC. Translation: CASKRDLGIYEQYF. V is TRBV5-8 and J is TRBJ2-7; D may correspond to TRBD1 or TRBD2 (5 bases each). The V gene lost 6 bases and the J gene lost 4 bases, with 17 bases spanning the gap. This CDR3 region has 14 residues. Germline assignment: CDR1 SGHTS and CDR2 YDEGEE.

The chain employs TRBV5-1 and TRBJ1-4; 7 bases are shared with TRBD1. This CDR3 has 15 amino acids. Trimming cost V 0 bases and J 4 bases; bases outside gene matches: 3. Looked up from germline, CDR1 is SGHRS and CDR2 is YFSETQ. Here the CDR3 reads CASSLVGQNNEKLFF. DNA for the CDR3: TGCGCCAGCAGCTTGGTGGGACAGAATAATGAAAAACTGTTTTTT.

The gene calls are TRBV14 and TRBJ2-1, with D unclear. Germline values: CDR1 SGHDN, CDR2 FVKESK. Trimming shortened V by 3 bases and J by 9 bases, and 9 bases separated the two germline ends. This CDR3 spans 12 amino acids. This CDR3 is CASSHSTLEQFF. CDR3 in DNA: TGTGCCAGCAGCCATTCTACGCTTGAGCAGTTCTTC.

Judged by abundance, this clone is medium-sized. The CDR3 sequence: CASRRGLRREKLFF. Written as DNA, the CDR3 is TGTGCCAGCAGACGCGGGCTTCGGAGGGAAAAACTGTTTTTT. This rearrangement joins TRBV6-5 to TRBJ1-4; D not certain. This CDR3 region has 14 residues. CDR1 and CDR2 (germline): MNHEY, SVGAGI. V was trimmed by 6 bases and J by 8 bases, leaving 16 bases between them.

The chain uses TRBV11-3 and TRBJ2-2; D is ambiguous. Trimming took off 0 bases at V and 6 bases at J, with 20 bases between the two ends. The CDR3 runs 18 residues. Looked up from germline, CDR1 is SGHNT and CDR2 is YENEEA. The CDR3 region has the DNA TGTGCCAGCAGCTTAGACCGGACCGGCCTGGGATCGTCCGGGGAGCTGTTTTTT. Amino acid sequence: CASSLDRTGLGSSGELFF.